This entry concerns a single T cell receptor beta chain. The target antigen is unknown. MiXCR, applied by TCRdb to the RACE reads, yields one record per CDR3 protein. The table shows more than 60,000 distinct CDR3 sequences, with about a tenth occurring only once. This sample is part of a study of human T cells and chemical hapten exposure. Broader study findings: Counts of TCRs above 1 in 1000 frequency stayed unchanged with DPC sensitization.

As to time point: patch test 2, 6 weeks after DPC sensitization. Documented treatment: therapeutic diphenylcyclopropenone sensitization with weekly scalp DPC. CDR1 MNHEY and CDR2 SMNVEV come from the germline V gene (reference sequence). This CDR3 has 15 amino acids. V was cut by 6 bases and J by 7 bases, with 21 bases left in between. The receptor was derived from a woman in her forties or fifties with alopecia areata. Some clones in this sample may be carry-over from other donors' samples. V is TRBV27 and J is TRBJ1-2; D possibly corresponds to TRBD1 (5 bases). Sequenced material: whole blood, taken in connection with sensitization to the hapten diphenylcyclopropenone (DPC). The CDR3 region has the DNA TGTGCCAGCAGCCCGAACGTGGGGCCGGCTAGTGGCTACACCTTC. Translating it yields CASSPNVGPASGYTF.